The 18 T cell receptor beta chains presented below share a single source sample, sequenced in a study of blood T cell repertoires in COVID-19 (TCRdb year 2020). The library came from the immunoSEQ multiplex PCR assay. The source is immuneACCESS, and TCRdb retained only in-frame sequences with V and J called. Part of the clones is not carried over; for the studies checked, unresolved V genes explain less than half of this, and the remainder is unexplained. In all, the sample holds hundreds of thousands of clones, and roughly 87% of those were seen once. 6% of the sample is held by the ten biggest clonotypes. Sequenced sample: PBMCs or T cells enriched from blood (not recorded which). Every receptor here comes from a woman aged 40-49 years who had recovered from COVID-19.

The V gene is TRBV7-2, the J gene TRBJ2-7; D is possibly TRBD2 (6 bases). The CDR3 loop spans 16 amino acids. Per the germline V gene, CDR1 is SGHTA and CDR2 is FQGNSA. V lost 4 bases, J lost 2 bases, and 18 bases lay in between. CDR3 DNA: TGTGCCAGCAGCTCACTCCCGGGGGAGTGGACCTACGAGCAGTACTTC. It is translated as CASSSLPGEWTYEQYF. The complete variable domain, with remaining parts taken from reference TRBV7-2 and TRBJ2-7, reads GAGVSQSPSNKVTEKGKDVELRCDPISGHTALYWYRQSLGQGLEFLIYFQGNSAPDKSGLPSDRFSAERTGGSVSTLTIQRTQQEDSAVYLCASSSLPGEWTYEQYFGPGTRLTVT.

V and J are TRBV18 and TRBJ1-5; D gene unclear. V shed 5 bases and J shed 0 bases, with 8 bases lying between them. The CDR3 runs 14 residues. Per germline, CDR1 KGHSH and CDR2 LQKENI. CDR3 in DNA: TGTGCCAGCTCAGTGGGAGGTAGCAATCAGCCCCAGCATTTT. Residues: CASSVGGSNQPQHF.

The J gene is TRBJ2-1, the V gene TRBV7-9; 8 nucleotides line up with TRBD2. V lost 2 bases, J lost 9 bases, and 18 bases stayed unmatched. Germline CDR1 reads SEHNR; CDR2 reads FQNEAQ (reference sequence). The CDR3 covers 18 residues. DNA for the CDR3: TGTGCCAGCAGCTTACTCCCGGTAGCGGGATCGTTGATTGCTGAGCAGTTCTTC. Encoded protein: CASSLLPVAGSLIAEQFF.

The table lists this clone with a count of one. The chain links TRBV6-2 or TRBV6-3 to TRBJ1-4; 8 positions agree with TRBD1. CDR3 length: 15 residues. Germline V CDR1 and CDR2: MNHEY, SVGEGT. Germline trimming cut 2 bases from V and 6 bases from J; bases unmatched to any gene: 5. DNA for the CDR3: TGTGCCAGCAGTTACCCGGGACAGGACTATGAAAAACTGTTTTTT. It yields the protein CASSYPGQDYEKLFF.

The rearrangement links TRBV24-1 to TRBJ2-1, with 8 positions matching TRBD1. The junction had 10 bases not matched to a gene; V was cut back by 7 bases and J by 6 bases. The CDR3 totals 15 residues. In germline, CDR1 is KGHDR, CDR2 SFDVKD. The CDR3 is CATSAGQGKSNEQFF. The DNA for the CDR3 is TGTGCCACCAGCGCAGGACAGGGTAAATCCAATGAGCAGTTCTTC.

Note on this clone: The sample contains more than one DNA sequence encoding this CDR3. This chain joins TRBV7-2 and TRBJ1-5; D uncertain. The germline gives CDR1 SGHTA, CDR2 FQGNSA. V lost 1 base and J lost 7, with 14 bases in between. The CDR3 spans 15 residues. The CDR3 region is CASSLVAGLEQPQHF. The CDR3 DNA reads as TGTGCCAGCAGCTTAGTTGCAGGATTGGAACAGCCCCAGCATTTT.

This clone has a handful of counts. The chain employs TRBV21-1 and TRBJ2-1; no DNA check was done on the table's D call, TRBD1. TRBV21-1 is given as a pseudogene. This CDR3 has 20 amino acids. The CDR3: CASSKDSYDREIRVRNEQFF. Written as DNA, the CDR3 is TGTGCCAGCAGCAAAGACTCTTACGACAGGGAGATAAGGGTTAGGAATGAGCAGTTCTTC.

This clone came up a few times. The chain couples TRBV9 to TRBJ2-1; 11 positions agree with TRBD2. CDR1 and CDR2 from the germline V gene are SGDLS and YYNGEE. The ends lost 2 bases at V and 7 bases at J; junction bases unmatched: 5. This CDR3 contains 15 residues. Here the CDR3 DNA reads TGTGCCAGCAGCGTGATAGCTAGCGGGAGGAATGAGCAGTTCTTC. Encoded protein: CASSVIASGRNEQFF.

V gene TRBV4-2 combines with J gene TRBJ1-5; maybe TRBD1 (6 bases). The germline V and J ends were trimmed by 0 bases and 3 bases, with 9 bases remaining between them. Per germline, CDR1 LGHNA and CDR2 YNFKEQ. The CDR3 length is 15 residues. CDR3 bases: TGTGCCAGCAGCCAAGACGCAGGGGACAATCAGCCCCAGCATTTT. It encodes CASSQDAGDNQPQHF.

This rearrangement joins TRBV28 to TRBJ2-3; 9 bases align to TRBD2. J lost 0 bases, V lost 2 bases, and 3 bases had no gene match. The germline V gene has CDR1 MDHEN and CDR2 SYDVKM. CDR3 size: 16 residues. The DNA of the CDR3 is TGTGCCAGCAGTTTACCGCTAGCGGGAAGCACAGATACGCAGTATTTT. Encoded protein: CASSLPLAGSTDTQYF.

The chain joins TRBV28 to TRBJ2-7; 10 bases are shared with TRBD1. This CDR3 has 15 amino acids. With V trimmed by 3 bases and J by 6 bases, 8 bases remained unmatched. The V gene's germline CDR1 is MDHEN and CDR2 SYDVKM. This chain's CDR3 is CASSFPGTGVGEQYF. CDR3 DNA: TGTGCCAGCAGTTTCCCCGGGACAGGGGTCGGCGAGCAGTACTTC.

The rearrangement links TRBV9 to TRBJ2-2; 15 nucleotides agree with TRBD2. Germline CDR1 reads SGDLS; CDR2 reads YYNGEE. V dropped 5 bases and J dropped 7; count of bases not matched to a gene: 12. This CDR3 spans 18 amino acids. The CDR3 here is CASRSSRGLAGGGGELFF. The DNA of the CDR3 is TGTGCCAGCAGGTCTTCCAGGGGACTAGCGGGAGGTGGCGGGGAGCTGTTTTTT.

For the CDR3, the DNA is TGTGCCACCAGTGATTTGCCGACTAGCGGGAGTGGTAATGAGCAGTTCTTC. Protein product: CATSDLPTSGSGNEQFF. The chain combines TRBV24-1 with TRBJ2-1; TRBD2 matches 12 bases. The CDR3 sequence is 17 residues long. In germline, CDR1 is KGHDR, CDR2 SFDVKD. V gave up 0 bases and J gave up 7 bases; unmatched junction bases: 6.

The chain combines TRBV14 with TRBJ2-3; D remains ambiguous. The CDR3 consists of 14 residues. Germline V CDR1 and CDR2: SGHDN, FVKESK. Trimming removed 4 bases at V and 6 bases at J, with 14 bases between. In DNA form, the CDR3 reads TGTGCCAGCAGCCCGGCAGGAAATACGGATACGCAGTATTTT. Translating it yields CASSPAGNTDTQYF.

The V and J genes are TRBV11-3 and TRBJ2-1; D perhaps matches TRBD2 (6 bases). The V and J ends lost 5 bases and 4 bases respectively, with 12 bases between them. This CDR3 has 14 amino acids. Germline V gene lookup returns CDR1 SGHNT and CDR2 YENEEA. CDR3 sequence (DNA): TGTGCCAGCAGCCCCGGTCGGGGGTACAATGAGCAGTTCTTC. This translates into CASSPGRGYNEQFF.

The V and J genes are TRBV4-1 and TRBJ2-7; 12 bases are shared with TRBD1. The ends lost 6 bases at V and 6 bases at J; junction bases unmatched: 9. CDR3 size: 15 residues. Germline V gives CDR1 MGHRA, CDR2 YSYEKL. The CDR3 spells CASRVRGQGAGEQYF. The CDR3 region has the DNA TGCGCCAGCAGGGTTAGGGGACAGGGGGCGGGCGAGCAGTACTTC.

In this sample, this clone turned up a few times. The chain uses TRBV25-1 and TRBJ1-1, with TRBD1 as a possible D gene (6 bases). This CDR3 region has 13 residues. V lost 3 bases, J lost 4 bases, and 9 bases lay in between. CDR1 MGHDK and CDR2 SYGVNS come from the germline V gene. CDR3 in DNA: TGTGCCAGCAGTGACCGGGACACCACTGAAGCTTTCTTT. Translating gives CASSDRDTTEAFF.

The V call is TRBV24-1, the J call TRBJ2-1, with 12 bases that match TRBD1. This CDR3 spans 16 amino acids. The germline V gene encodes CDR1 KGHDR and CDR2 SFDVKD. Trimming at V came to 3 bases and at J to 8 bases, leaving 7 bases not matched to a gene. The CDR3 DNA follows: TGTGCCACCAGTGATACCGGGACAGGGGGCAGGTATGAGCAGTTCTTC. It specifies CATSDTGTGGRYEQFF.